The following is a TCR beta chain sequence with its context. J was trimmed by 6 bases and V by 2 bases; bases with no gene match: 7. CDR1 is MNHEY and CDR2 is SVGAGI in the germline V gene. This CDR3 has 15 residues. TCRdb reprocessed the 5' RACE reads with MiXCR, giving one entry per CDR3 protein. The sample has 500,000 to 550,000 distinct CDR3 sequences; around a fifth are singletons. This specimen comes from a study of T cells after yellow fever vaccination. The TCR was taken from a man aged 18 to 35 who received the YFV17D yellow fever vaccine. The V and J genes are TRBV6-5 and TRBJ2-7, with 10 positions matching TRBD1. Sample: PBMCs, taken 21 days after the first yellow fever vaccination. The CDR3 spells CASSYAPGTGVEQYF. As DNA, the CDR3 is TGTGCCAGCAGTTACGCCCCCGGGACAGGGGTCGAGCAGTACTTC.